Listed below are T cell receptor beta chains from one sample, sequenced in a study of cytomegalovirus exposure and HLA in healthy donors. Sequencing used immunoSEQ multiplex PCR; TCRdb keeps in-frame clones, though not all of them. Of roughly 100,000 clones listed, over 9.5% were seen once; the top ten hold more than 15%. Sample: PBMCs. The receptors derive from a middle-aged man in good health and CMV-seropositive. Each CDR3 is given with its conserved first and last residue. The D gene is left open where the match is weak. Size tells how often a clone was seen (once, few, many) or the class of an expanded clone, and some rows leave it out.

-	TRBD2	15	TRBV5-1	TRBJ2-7	CASSLVTSGIREQYF	TGCGCCAGCAGCTTGGTCACTAGCGGGATAAGGGAGCAGTACTTC
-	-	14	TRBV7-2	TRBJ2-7	CASSLVPGYYEQYF	TGTGCCAGCAGCTTAGTCCCAGGCTATTACGAGCAGTACTTC
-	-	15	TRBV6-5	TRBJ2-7	CASSYDGTPPYEQYF	TGTGCCAGCAGTTACGATGGGACACCTCCCTACGAGCAGTACTTC
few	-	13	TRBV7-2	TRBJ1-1	CASSFEGSTEAFF	TGTGCCAGCAGCTTTGAGGGAAGCACTGAAGCTTTCTTT
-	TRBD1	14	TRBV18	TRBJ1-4	CASSPGQDNEKLFF	TGTGCCAGCTCACCCGGACAGGACAATGAAAAACTGTTTTTT
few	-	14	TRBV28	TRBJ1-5	CASSGRGPNQPQHF	TGTGCCAGCAGTGGCAGGGGCCCTAATCAGCCCCAGCATTTT
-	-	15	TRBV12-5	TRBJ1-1	CASGLASGSNTEAFF	TGTGCTAGTGGTTTGGCCTCCGGGTCGAACACTGAAGCTTTCTTT
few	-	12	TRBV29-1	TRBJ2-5	CSVVQGQETQYF	TGCAGCGTTGTGCAGGGCCAAGAGACCCAGTACTTC
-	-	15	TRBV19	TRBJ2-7	CASSSLGGVGDEQYF	TGTGCCAGTAGTAGCCTCGGAGGTGTCGGGGACGAGCAGTACTTC
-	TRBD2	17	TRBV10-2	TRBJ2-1	CASSVLAGGNTGNEQFF	TGCGCCAGCAGTGTCCTAGCGGGAGGGAACACAGGGAATGAGCAGTTCTTC
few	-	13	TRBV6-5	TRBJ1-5	CATSAGNGQPQHF	TGTGCCACCTCGGCGGGTAACGGCCAGCCCCAGCATTTT
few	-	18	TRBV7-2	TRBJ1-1	CASSLRPGQSGMNTEAFF	TGTGCCAGCAGCTTAAGGCCGGGACAATCGGGTATGAACACTGAAGCTTTCTTT
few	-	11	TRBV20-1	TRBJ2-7	CSAHSSYEQYF	TGCAGTGCTCATAGCTCCTACGAGCAGTACTTC
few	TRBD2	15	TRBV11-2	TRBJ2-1	CASSLPGLAYNEQFF	TGTGCCAGCAGCTTACCGGGACTAGCTTACAATGAGCAGTTCTTC
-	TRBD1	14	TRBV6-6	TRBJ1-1	CAVVSDRANTEAFF	TGTGCCGTGGTCTCCGACAGGGCAAACACTGAAGCTTTCTTT
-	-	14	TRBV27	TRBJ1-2	CASGIVAGPRGYTF	TGTGCCAGCGGGATAGTGGCAGGGCCTAGGGGCTACACCTTC
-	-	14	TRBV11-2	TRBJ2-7	CASSLVDSPYEQYF	TGTGCCAGCAGCTTAGTCGACAGCCCCTACGAGCAGTACTTC
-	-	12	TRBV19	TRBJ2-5	CASRRDQETQYF	TGTGCCAGTAGGAGGGACCAAGAGACCCAGTACTTC
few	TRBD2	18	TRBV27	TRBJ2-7	CASSLRPPGLAGVYEQYF	TGTGCCAGCAGTTTAAGACCCCCCGGTTTAGCGGGAGTATACGAGCAGTACTTC
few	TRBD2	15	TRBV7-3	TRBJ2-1	CASSSTSASYNEQFF	TGTGCCAGCAGCTCGACTAGCGCCTCCTACAATGAGCAGTTCTTC
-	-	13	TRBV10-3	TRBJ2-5	CAIRRDKKETQYF	TGTGCCATCAGACGGGACAAGAAAGAGACCCAGTACTTC
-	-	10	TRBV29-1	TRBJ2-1	CSVEVREQFF	TGCAGCGTTGAGGTGCGCGAGCAGTTCTTC
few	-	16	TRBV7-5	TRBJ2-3	CARSTRDSGSTDTQYF	TGTGCCAGAAGCACCCGGGATAGCGGGAGTACAGATACGCAGTATTTT
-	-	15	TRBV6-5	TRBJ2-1	CATHPGLWSNNEQFF	TGTGCCACGCATCCGGGACTCTGGTCGAACAATGAGCAGTTCTTC
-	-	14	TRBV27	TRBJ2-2	CASRGGLATGELFF	TGTGCCAGCAGGGGGGGACTGGCAACCGGGGAGCTGTTTTTT
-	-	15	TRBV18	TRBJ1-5	CASSPGPEVNQPQHF	TGTGCCAGCTCACCAGGACCGGAGGTAAATCAGCCCCAGCATTTT
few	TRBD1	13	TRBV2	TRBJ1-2	CASSGQGANGYTF	TGTGCCAGCAGTGGACAGGGGGCCAATGGCTACACCTTC
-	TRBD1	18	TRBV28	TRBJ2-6	CASSIWGQGTGGANVLTF	TGTGCCAGCAGTATTTGGGGACAGGGGACGGGTGGGGCCAACGTCCTGACTTTC
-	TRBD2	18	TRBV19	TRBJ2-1	CASSMIAGGPPGENEQFF	TGTGCCAGTAGTATGATAGCGGGAGGGCCGCCGGGGGAGAATGAGCAGTTCTTC
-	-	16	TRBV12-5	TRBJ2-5	CASGPPRVGGDETQYF	TGTGCTAGTGGCCCCCCGAGAGTAGGGGGTGACGAGACCCAGTACTTC
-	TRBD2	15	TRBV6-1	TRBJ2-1	CASSEASGSYNEQFF	TGTGCCAGCAGCGAAGCTAGCGGCTCCTACAATGAGCAGTTCTTC
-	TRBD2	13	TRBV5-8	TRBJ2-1	CASSFERETEQFF	TGTGCCAGCAGCTTTGAGCGGGAGACTGAGCAGTTCTTC
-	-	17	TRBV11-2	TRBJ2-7	CASSPTRDRPNSYEQYF	TGTGCCAGCAGCCCCACCCGCGACAGGCCTAATTCCTACGAGCAGTACTTC
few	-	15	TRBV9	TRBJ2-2	CASSVSGTFRGELFF	TGTGCCAGCAGCGTCAGCGGTACTTTTCGCGGGGAGCTGTTTTTT
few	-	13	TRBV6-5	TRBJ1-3	CASSTQRGNTIYF	TGTGCCAGCAGTACCCAGAGGGGAAACACCATATATTTT
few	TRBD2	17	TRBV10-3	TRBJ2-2	CAISDPQRERATGELFF	TGTGCCATCAGTGACCCCCAGCGGGAGAGGGCCACCGGGGAGCTGTTTTTT
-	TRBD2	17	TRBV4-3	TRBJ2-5	CASSREIAGDVEETQYF	TGCGCCAGCAGCCGAGAAATAGCGGGGGATGTGGAAGAGACCCAGTACTTC
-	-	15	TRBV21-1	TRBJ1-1	CASSSRQGAHTEAFF	TGTGCCAGCAGCAGCAGACAGGGGGCGCATACTGAAGCTTTCTTT
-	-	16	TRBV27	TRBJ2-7	CASSPKRWGSSYEQYF	TGTGCCAGCAGTCCGAAACGGTGGGGCTCTTCGTACGAGCAGTACTTC
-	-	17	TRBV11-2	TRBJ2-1	CASSPGRVNIALNEQFF	TGTGCCAGCAGCCCGGGCAGGGTCAATATCGCCCTCAATGAGCAGTTCTTC
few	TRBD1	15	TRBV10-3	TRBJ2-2	CAISEKTGDTGELFF	TGTGCCATCAGTGAGAAGACAGGGGACACCGGGGAGCTGTTTTTT
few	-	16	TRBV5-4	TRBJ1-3	CASSPGGVLSGNTIYF	TGTGCCAGCAGCCCCGGGGGGGTACTCTCTGGAAACACCATATATTTT